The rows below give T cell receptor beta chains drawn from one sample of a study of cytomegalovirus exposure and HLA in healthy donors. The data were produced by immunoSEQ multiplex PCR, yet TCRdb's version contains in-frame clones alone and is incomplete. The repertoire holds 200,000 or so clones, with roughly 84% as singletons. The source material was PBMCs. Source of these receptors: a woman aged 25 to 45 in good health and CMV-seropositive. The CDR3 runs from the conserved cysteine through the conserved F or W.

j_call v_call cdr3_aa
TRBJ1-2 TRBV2 CASSEDRSYGYTF
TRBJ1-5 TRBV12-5 CASGQNQPQHF
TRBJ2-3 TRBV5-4 CASSLAFGGTDTQYF
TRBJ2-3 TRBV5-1 CASSLSTRGSHRGADTQYF
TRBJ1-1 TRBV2 CASIETVEAFF
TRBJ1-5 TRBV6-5 CASSYLGGNQPQHF
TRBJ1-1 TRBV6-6 CASKGQILQNTEAFF
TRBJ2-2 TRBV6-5 CASSYWEGTGELFF
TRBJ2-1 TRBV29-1 CSVETGTSASNEQFF
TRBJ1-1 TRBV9 CASSVRGQGDAFF
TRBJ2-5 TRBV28 CASSEQGPTQETQYF
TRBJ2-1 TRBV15 CATSRGVSGTYNEQFF
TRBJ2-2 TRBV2 CASSETFGGSGELFF
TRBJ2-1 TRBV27 CASSLSSGSGNEQFF
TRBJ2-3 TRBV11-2 CASSSPGISTDTQYF
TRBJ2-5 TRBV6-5 CASTKTSGIETQYF
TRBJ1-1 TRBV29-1 CSALARALNTEAFF
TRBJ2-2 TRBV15 CATSTGLRNTGELFF
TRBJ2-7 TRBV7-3 CASSYEASGTYEQYF
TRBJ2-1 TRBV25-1 CASSENRVSNEQFF
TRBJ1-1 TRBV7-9 CASRPPLGTANTEAFF
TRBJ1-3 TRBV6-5 CASSRTANIDRTIYF
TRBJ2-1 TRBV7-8 CASSLRDNEQFF
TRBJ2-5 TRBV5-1 CASSVLGLAGEETQYF
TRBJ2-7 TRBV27 CASTLSYEQYF
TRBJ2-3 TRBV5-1 CASSLVRGADTQYF
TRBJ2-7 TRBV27 CASSPSGTRYLQYF
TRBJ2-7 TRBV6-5 CASSRGLAAHEQYF
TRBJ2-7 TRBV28 CASTVFGGSYEQYF
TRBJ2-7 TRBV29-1 CSVTRSLVLAGGPYEQYF
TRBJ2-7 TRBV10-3 CAITAGVRSYEQYF
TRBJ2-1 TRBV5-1 CASSSIGGPLNEQFF
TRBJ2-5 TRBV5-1 CASSLVGGNLVETQYF
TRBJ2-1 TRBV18 CASSPGLAVGEQFF
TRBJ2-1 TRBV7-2 CASSARLFAEQFF
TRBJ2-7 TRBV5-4 CASSSERPGRVIEQYF
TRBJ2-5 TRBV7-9 CASSSTGFLETQYF
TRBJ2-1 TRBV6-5 CASSYPRGGEQFF
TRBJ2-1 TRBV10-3 CAIKGEYNEQFF
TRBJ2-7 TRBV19 CASSSGTGTYEQYF